Listed below are T cell receptor beta chains from one sample, sequenced in a study of identical twins. TCRdb reprocessed the 5' RACE reads via MiXCR and lists one record per CDR3 protein. Of under 450,000 distinct CDR3 sequences listed, under 20% are singletons. The sequenced sample consisted of naive T cells sorted from blood. The source is a man aged 50-59 years in good health. CDR3s include the opening cysteine and the closing phenylalanine or tryptophan. D genes are given only for firm matches. Clone size, where shown, is once, few, many, or a class for clones that have expanded.

j_call	d_call	clone_size	v_call	cdr3_length	cdr3_nt	cdr3_aa
TRBJ2-2	NA	many	TRBV15	15	TGTGCCACCAGCAGACAGGGGGGGAACACCGGGGAGCTGTTTTTT	CATSRQGGNTGELFF
TRBJ1-2	NA	few	TRBV27	15	TGTGCCAGCAGTTTATCTGGGACTGCCCGGGAAGGCTACACCTTC	CASSLSGTAREGYTF
TRBJ2-5	TRBD2	NA	TRBV20-1	16	TGCAGTGTTAGACCGGGACTAGCGGGATTCTGGGAGACCCAGTACTTC	CSVRPGLAGFWETQYF
TRBJ2-3	NA	many	TRBV20-1	11	TGCAGTGCTCGACTGGGAGATACGCAGTATTTT	CSARLGDTQYF
TRBJ2-7	TRBD1	few	TRBV4-3	15	TGCGCCAGCAGCCAAGTCACAGGGGGACCCTACGAGCAGTACTTC	CASSQVTGGPYEQYF
TRBJ2-7	TRBD2	NA	TRBV6-1	14	TGTGCCAGCAGGAAGACTAGCGGGTCCTACGAGCAGTACTTC	CASRKTSGSYEQYF
TRBJ2-3	TRBD1	NA	TRBV12-3/TRBV12-4	15	TGTGCCAGCAGTTCCCGACAGGGGGCGGGAGATACGCAGTATTTT	CASSSRQGAGDTQYF
TRBJ2-1	NA	NA	TRBV12-3/TRBV12-4	17	TGTGCCAGCAGTTTAATACGAGCGCGGAGCTCCTACAATGAGCAGTTCTTC	CASSLIRARSSYNEQFF
TRBJ2-1	NA	many	TRBV7-9	11	TGTGCCAGCAGGCGGGGTAATGAGCAGTTCTTC	CASRRGNEQFF
TRBJ2-6	NA	few	TRBV5-1	17	TGCGCCAGCAGCTTGGTTTCGGGACTTGTAGGGGCCAACGTCCTGACTTTC	CASSLVSGLVGANVLTF
TRBJ1-1	NA	many	TRBV20-1	14	TGCAGTGCTAGAGGGACCGGCTTTTTACCTGAAGCTTTCTTT	CSARGTGFLPEAFF
TRBJ1-1	NA	few	TRBV29-1	13	TGCAGCGCGGAGGGGGTGGCGGACACTGAAGCTTTCTTT	CSAEGVADTEAFF
TRBJ2-4	NA	few	TRBV29-1	13	TGCAGCGTTTCTTCTGACAGCAAAAACATTCAGTACTTC	CSVSSDSKNIQYF
TRBJ2-3	TRBD2	NA	TRBV10-1	16	TGCGCCAGCAGTGATCCTAGCGGGGGGTACCCAGATACGCAGTATTTT	CASSDPSGGYPDTQYF
TRBJ2-7	NA	NA	TRBV5-8	15	TGTGCCAGCAGCTATCCCTTTGGAAGGGTCTACGAGCAGTACTTC	CASSYPFGRVYEQYF
TRBJ2-7	NA	NA	TRBV11-2	15	TGTGCCAGCAGCTTAGCCCGGGCCGCGTCCTACGAGCAGTACTTC	CASSLARAASYEQYF
TRBJ1-2	NA	few	TRBV24-1	15	TGTGCCACCAGTGATCCGGACCGACCTAACTATGGCTACACCTTC	CATSDPDRPNYGYTF
TRBJ2-1	NA	few	TRBV20-1	13	TGCAGTGCTATAAGGAACTCCTACAATGAGCAGTTCTTC	CSAIRNSYNEQFF
TRBJ2-5	TRBD1	NA	TRBV5-1	16	TGCGCCAGCAGCAGGTACACAGGGGCGAAGGAAGAGACCCAGTACTTC	CASSRYTGAKEETQYF
TRBJ2-4	NA	NA	TRBV9	15	TGTGCCAGCAGCGACGGACTTTCGGCCAAAAACATTCAGTACTTC	CASSDGLSAKNIQYF
TRBJ2-7	NA	NA	TRBV6-2/TRBV6-3	15	TGTGCCAGCAGAAACCAGGGGGGTAGGCCCTACGAGCAGTACTTC	CASRNQGGRPYEQYF
TRBJ2-7	NA	few	TRBV27	13	TGTGCCAGCAGTTTTCGGCCGTGGAACGAGCAGTACTTC	CASSFRPWNEQYF